What follows are 27 T cell receptor beta chains derived from one specimen sequenced in a study of T cell responses to AZD1222 COVID-19 vaccine. TCRdb's table, derived via immunoSEQ multiplex PCR, lists solely in-frame clones and lacks some. The sample has more than 120,000 clones; 92% are singletons. Specimen: peripheral blood, collected 28 days after the second AZD1222 dose. The receptors derive from an adult who received the AZD1222 COVID-19 vaccine.

This clone has just a few counts. This chain connects TRBV4-3 to TRBJ2-1, with D hard to call. CDR3 length equals 15 residues. The germline gives CDR1 LGHNA, CDR2 YSLEER. V lost 1 base to trimming and J lost 6 bases, with 13 bases between them. DNA of the CDR3: TGCGCCAGCAGCCAAGGGATCATGGTCCCCAATGAGCAGTTCTTC. The encoded protein is CASSQGIMVPNEQFF.

This rearrangement joins TRBV19 to TRBJ1-2; D is possibly TRBD1 (5 bases). The CDR3 has 15 residues. V was cut by 5 bases and J by 6 bases, with 19 bases left in between. Germline V gene data show CDR1 as LNHDA and CDR2 as SQIVND (reference sequence). DNA of the CDR3: TGTGCCAGTAGTTTGAAGGGGCGTCCGAGAGATGGCTACACCTTC. Translated, it gives CASSLKGRPRDGYTF.

V usage is TRBV3-1 (or the pseudogene TRBV3-2) and J usage is TRBJ1-3; D not certain. Trimming took off 0 bases at V and 8 bases at J, with 17 bases between the two ends. CDR1 and CDR2 from the germline V gene are LGHDT and YNNKEL (reference sequence). CDR3 length equals 16 residues. The CDR3: CASSQDLGIQSDTIYF. In nucleotides, the CDR3 is TGTGCCAGCAGCCAAGATCTGGGGATCCAATCCGACACCATATATTTT.

The chain couples TRBV6-1 to TRBJ2-1; 7 nucleotides line up with TRBD1. Trimming removed 4 bases from V and 7 bases from J; junction bases left unmatched: 13. The CDR3 runs 16 residues. The germline V gene encodes CDR1 MNHNS and CDR2 SASEGT. The CDR3 reads CASSATRTGMMNEQFF. Written as DNA, the CDR3 is TGTGCCAGCAGTGCCACCCGGACAGGCATGATGAATGAGCAGTTCTTC.

The chain joins TRBV3-1 (or the pseudogene TRBV3-2) to TRBJ2-5, with 9 bases matching TRBD2. In germline, CDR1 is LGHDT, CDR2 YNNKEL (reference sequence). This CDR3 spans 17 amino acids. V was pared by 1 base and J by 5 bases, with 11 bases of the junction left unmatched. CDR3 in amino acids: CASSQVGGRARLETQYF. CDR3 nucleotide sequence: TGTGCCAGCAGCCAAGTAGGCGGGAGGGCGCGTTTGGAGACCCAGTACTTC.

The CDR3 coding sequence is TGTGCCAGTAGAGGGATTTCTCCTGAAGCTTTCTTT. Residues: CASRGISPEAFF. V and J are TRBV19 and TRBJ1-1; no firm D call. This CDR3 is built from 12 residues. Germline V CDR1 and CDR2: LNHDA, SQIVND (reference sequence). Trimming cost V 6 bases and J 6 bases, with 11 bases left between them.

The chain recombines TRBV11-2 with TRBJ2-1; D remains ambiguous. CDR1 is SGHAT and CDR2 is FQNNGV in the germline V gene. CDR3 length: 16 amino acids. Between the trimmed V and J ends, which lost 3 bases and 0 bases, there was a span of 12 bases. The CDR3 here is CASSFSIGTSYNEQFF. CDR3 DNA sequence: TGTGCCAGCAGCTTCTCGATAGGAACCTCCTACAATGAGCAGTTCTTC.

V is TRBV3-1 (or the pseudogene TRBV3-2) and J is TRBJ1-1; D not resolved. Between the trimmed V and J ends, which lost 1 base and 3 bases, there was a span of 6 bases. CDR1 and CDR2 from the germline V gene are LGHDT and YNNKEL (reference sequence). This CDR3 spans 13 amino acids. DNA for the CDR3: TGTGCCAGCAGCCAAGGAGAGCACACTGAAGCTTTCTTT. This sequence encodes CASSQGEHTEAFF.

The rearrangement joins TRBV2 to TRBJ2-7, with D perhaps matching TRBD2 (5 bases). The germline V gene encodes CDR1 SNHLY and CDR2 FYNNEI. The ends were cut back, 7 bases at V and 1 base at J, with 17 bases in the middle. This CDR3 contains 15 residues. In DNA, the CDR3 is TGTGCCAGCAATCTCCGGGGTAGGGAATCCTACGAGCAGTACGTC. Encoded protein: CASNLRGRESYEQYV.

This chain joins TRBV6-1 and TRBJ1-3, with 7 nucleotides matching TRBD1. This CDR3 has 15 amino acids. The ends lost 2 bases at V and 3 bases at J; junction bases unmatched: 4. CDR1 and CDR2 (germline): MNHNS, SASEGT. The CDR3 DNA reads as TGTGCCAGCAGTGAATCGACAGGGCATGGAAACACCATATATTTT. Translation gives CASSESTGHGNTIYF.

This chain links TRBV9 with TRBJ1-6; 7 bases line up with TRBD1. CDR1 is SGDLS and CDR2 is YYNGEE in the germline V gene. CDR3 length equals 15 residues. J lost 10 bases, V lost 2 bases, and 9 bases had no gene match. The CDR3 bases are TGTGCCAGCAGCGTGCGGACAGGTGAAGACTCACCCCTCCACTTT. Translation gives CASSVRTGEDSPLHF.

V gene TRBV7-9 combines with J gene TRBJ1-1; 7 bases align to TRBD1. With V trimmed by 2 bases and J by 2 bases, 5 bases remained unmatched. CDR3 length: 15 residues. The germline V gene encodes CDR1 SEHNR and CDR2 FQNEAQ (reference sequence). CDR3 residues: CASSLYRGSNTEAFF. CDR3 DNA sequence: TGTGCCAGCAGCTTATACAGGGGCTCTAACACTGAAGCTTTCTTT.

This sequence joins TRBV20-1 and TRBJ2-3; D ambiguous. This CDR3 is 18 amino acids long. CDR1 and CDR2 from the germline V gene are DFQATT and SNEGSKA (reference sequence). The ends were cut back, 3 bases at V and 1 base at J, with 23 bases in the middle. CDR3 nucleotide sequence: TGCAGTGCTAGTCCTGGCTCGGGCGGTCGATACCGCACAGATACGCAGTATTTT. This codes for CSASPGSGGRYRTDTQYF.

This chain links TRBV2 with TRBJ1-4; D is unclear. This CDR3 has 13 residues. The V and J ends lost 7 bases and 5 bases respectively, with 11 bases between them. The germline V gene encodes CDR1 SNHLY and CDR2 FYNNEI. CDR3: CASTSEWNEKLFF. CDR3 DNA sequence: TGTGCCAGCACCAGCGAGTGGAATGAAAAACTGTTTTTT.

On this clone itself: An end of the junction does not agree with germline; a read error may underlie this. The rearrangement uses TRBV7-2 and TRBJ1-5, with a possible D match to TRBD1 (6 bases). The CDR3 contains 15 residues. From germline, CDR1 is SGHTA and CDR2 FQGNSA. Here the CDR3 DNA reads TGTGCCAGCAGCCTAGCAGGGGCGCGGGTACAGCCCCAGCATTTT. It encodes CASSLAGARVQPQHF.

The chain has TRBV28 and TRBJ1-1; 8 bases fit TRBD1. Germline CDR1 is MDHEN and CDR2 is SYDVKM. V trimming: 1 base; J trimming: 8 bases; junction bases outside the gene matches: 9. This CDR3 comprises 15 residues. Here the CDR3 DNA reads TGTGCCAGCAGTTTATACCGGACAGGGATCGGGGAAGCTTTCTTT. It codes for CASSLYRTGIGEAFF.

The chain is built from TRBV14 and TRBJ2-7; maybe TRBD2 (5 bases). Trimming cost V 4 bases and J 2 bases, with 21 bases left between them. CDR3 size: 17 residues. Germline V gives CDR1 SGHDN, CDR2 FVKESK. CDR3 loop: CASSRASYGVRPYEQYV. CDR3 in DNA: TGTGCCAGCAGCCGGGCAAGTTACGGGGTCCGCCCCTACGAGCAGTACGTC.

This chain joins TRBV4-1 and TRBJ2-7; weak D call: TRBD1 (6 bases). Germline assignment: CDR1 MGHRA and CDR2 YSYEKL. Trimming cost V 3 bases and J 6 bases, with 18 bases left between them. This CDR3 is built from 15 residues. CDR3 in amino acids: CASSQPGQHGGEQYF. CDR3 nucleotides: TGCGCCAGCAGCCAGCCGGGACAACACGGAGGCGAGCAGTACTTC.

The V call is TRBV28, the J call TRBJ2-5; TRBD2 might be the D (5 bases). CDR3 length: 13 residues. The V and J ends lost 6 bases and 4 bases respectively, with 12 bases between them. Per germline, CDR1 MDHEN and CDR2 SYDVKM. The chain's CDR3 is CASSPRLAETQYF. The CDR3 DNA reads TGTGCCAGCAGCCCCAGGCTAGCAGAGACCCAGTACTTC.

This rearrangement joins TRBV9 to TRBJ1-1; D unresolved. Trimming cost V 4 bases and J 1 base, with 14 bases left between them. Germline CDR1 is SGDLS and CDR2 is YYNGEE. The CDR3 totals 15 residues. The CDR3 region is CASSSHWTGNTEAFF. CDR3 in DNA: TGTGCCAGCAGCTCCCACTGGACGGGGAACACTGAAGCTTTCTTT.

This clone showed up just once. V is TRBV5-1 and J is TRBJ2-2; TRBD1 agrees at 8 bases. This CDR3 region has 18 residues. V lost 6 bases and J lost 4; bases outside the gene matches: 17. The germline CDR1 and CDR2 sequences are SGHRS and YFSETQ. CDR3 DNA: TGCGCCAGCACATGGGACAGGCGTAGGGATACGGGCACCGGGGAGCTGTTTTTT. It specifies CASTWDRRRDTGTGELFF. The complete variable domain, with remaining parts taken from reference TRBV5-1 and TRBJ2-2, reads KAGVTQTPRYLIKTRGQQVTLSCSPISGHRSVSWYQQTPGQGLQFLFEYFSETQRNKGNFPGRFSGRQFSNSRSEMNVSTLELGDSALYLCASTWDRRRDTGTGELFFGEGSRLTVL.

This clone was picked up one time. The V gene is TRBV30, the J gene TRBJ2-1, with unresolved D. V lost 2 bases, J lost 6 bases, and 5 bases lay in between. CDR3 length equals 11 residues. Germline assignment: CDR1 GTSNPN and CDR2 SVGIG (reference sequence). The CDR3 coding sequence is TGTGCCTGGAGTATCTCCAATGAGCAGTTCTTC. It specifies CAWSISNEQFF.

The rearrangement uses TRBV19 and TRBJ1-1; maybe TRBD1 (5 bases). This CDR3 region has 16 residues. Germline CDR1 LNHDA, CDR2 SQIVND (reference sequence). Trimming took 1 base from V and 4 from J, leaving 16 bases between them. CDR3 in amino acids: CASSIAARGVLTEAFF. The CDR3 region has the DNA TGTGCCAGTAGTATAGCGGCCCGGGGCGTCCTCACTGAAGCTTTCTTT.

The genes are TRBV18 and TRBJ2-7, with 7 bases that match TRBD2. This CDR3 region has 13 residues. V shed 0 bases, J shed 7 bases, and the junction held 3 bases outside the gene matches. Germline CDR1 is KGHSH and CDR2 is LQKENI. The CDR3 sequence is CASSPPTGLEQYF. CDR3 DNA: TGTGCCAGCTCACCACCCACGGGACTAGAGCAGTACTTC.

This chain joins TRBV28 and TRBJ1-1; D might be TRBD1 (6 bases). Germline CDR1 is MDHEN and CDR2 is SYDVKM. Trimming removed 4 bases at V and 0 bases at J, with 24 bases between. This CDR3 has 19 residues. The CDR3 DNA is TGTGCCAGCAGTTCCTGGCGGACAGTCGTGAAGGGGTTGAACACTGAAGCTTTCTTT. Translation: CASSSWRTVVKGLNTEAFF. Based on the CDR3 plus reference TRBV28 and TRBJ1-1, the full variable domain is DVKVTQSSRYLVKRTGEKVFLECVQDMDHENMFWYRQDPGLGLRLIYFSYDVKMKEKGDIPEGYSVSREKKERFSLILESASTNQTSMYLCASSSWRTVVKGLNTEAFFGQGTRLTVV.

The chain employs TRBV9 and TRBJ1-2; TRBD1 matches 7 bases. In germline, CDR1 is SGDLS, CDR2 YYNGEE. Trimming cost V 4 bases and J 7 bases; bases outside gene matches: 16. The CDR3 is made up of 16 amino acids. The CDR3 is CASSPNQGGALRGYTF. The CDR3 DNA is TGTGCCAGCAGCCCCAACCAGGGGGGGGCACTCCGTGGCTACACCTTC.

The count of this clone is one. V usage is TRBV4-2 and J usage is TRBJ1-1; TRBD1 matches at 8 bases. V lost 0 bases to trimming and J lost 4 bases; unmatched junction nucleotides: 4. The CDR3 covers 15 residues. Germline V lookup: CDR1 LGHNA, CDR2 YNFKEQ. The CDR3 region has the DNA TGTGCCAGCAGCCAAGATCAGGGGGCGGCCACTGAAGCTTTCTTT. It codes for CASSQDQGAATEAFF.